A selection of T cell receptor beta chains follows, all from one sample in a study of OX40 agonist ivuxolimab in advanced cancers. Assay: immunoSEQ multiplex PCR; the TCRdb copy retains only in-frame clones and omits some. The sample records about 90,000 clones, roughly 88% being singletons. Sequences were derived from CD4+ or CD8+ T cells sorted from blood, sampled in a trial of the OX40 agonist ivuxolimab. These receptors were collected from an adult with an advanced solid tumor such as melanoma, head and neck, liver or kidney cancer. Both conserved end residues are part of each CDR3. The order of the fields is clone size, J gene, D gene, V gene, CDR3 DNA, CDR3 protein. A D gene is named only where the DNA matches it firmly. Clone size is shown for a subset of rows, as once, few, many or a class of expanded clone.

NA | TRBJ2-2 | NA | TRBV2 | TGTGCCAGCAGTGAATCGGGTACTAACACCGGGGAGCTGTTTTTT | CASSESGTNTGELFF
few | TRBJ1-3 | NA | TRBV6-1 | TGTGCCCTGAGAGGCTCCAACTCTGGAAACACCATATATTTT | CALRGSNSGNTIYF
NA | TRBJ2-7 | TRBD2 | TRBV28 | TGTGCCAGCAGGGGTAGCGGGAGCTCCTACGAGCAGTACTTC | CASRGSGSSYEQYF
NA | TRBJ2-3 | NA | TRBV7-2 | TGTGCCAGCAGTTTCGGAGATACGCAGTATTTT | CASSFGDTQYF
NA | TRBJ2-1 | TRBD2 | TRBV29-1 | TGCAGCGCCGCGGGAGTAACCTACAATGAGCAGTTCTTC | CSAAGVTYNEQFF
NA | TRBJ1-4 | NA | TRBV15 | TGTGCCACCAGCAGAGATTCAGGCCAGAATGAAAAACTGTTTTTT | CATSRDSGQNEKLFF
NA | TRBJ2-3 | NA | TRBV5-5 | TGTGCCAGCAGCTTGCTCCCCGAGAGAAACACAGATACGCAGTATTTT | CASSLLPERNTDTQYF
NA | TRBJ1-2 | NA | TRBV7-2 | TGTGCCAGCAGCTCCGCATACCCCTATGGCTACACCTTC | CASSSAYPYGYTF
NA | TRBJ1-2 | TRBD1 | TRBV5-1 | TGCGCCAGCAGGGTGGGGACAGGGGCTGACTATGGCTACACCTTC | CASRVGTGADYGYTF
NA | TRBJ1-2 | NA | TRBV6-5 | TGTGCCAGCAGCCTAGACAGGACCTATGGCTACACCTTC | CASSLDRTYGYTF
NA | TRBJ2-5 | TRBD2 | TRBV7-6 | TGTGCCAGCAGCTTAGAGGCGGGAGGGCCAGGCAAAGAGACCCAGTACTTC | CASSLEAGGPGKETQYF
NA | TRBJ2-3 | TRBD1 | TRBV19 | TGTGCCAGTAGTGCCGTCGGACAGGGCACAGATACGCAGTATTTT | CASSAVGQGTDTQYF
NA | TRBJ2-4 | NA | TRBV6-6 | TGTGCCAGCAGTTACCTGGGGGCTGGCGGCAAAAACATTCAGTACTTC | CASSYLGAGGKNIQYF
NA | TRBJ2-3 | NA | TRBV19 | TGTGCCAGTAGTACTAATACAGATACGCAGTATTTT | CASSTNTDTQYF
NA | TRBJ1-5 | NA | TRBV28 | TGTGCCAGCAGTTTCGGAAGCAATCAGCCCCAGCATTTT | CASSFGSNQPQHF
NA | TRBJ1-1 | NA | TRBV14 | TGTGCCAGCAGCCAAGGATTTGGGGAGGGAAACACTGAAGCTTTCTTT | CASSQGFGEGNTEAFF
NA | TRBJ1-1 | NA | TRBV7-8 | TGTGCCAGCAGCTCAGAGCATGGGGTGACGAGCACTGAAGCTTTCTTT | CASSSEHGVTSTEAFF
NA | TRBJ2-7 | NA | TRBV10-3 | TGTGCCATCAGGTCCGGGGGAGGTGACTCCTACGAGCAGTACTTC | CAIRSGGGDSYEQYF
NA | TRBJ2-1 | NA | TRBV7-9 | TGTGCCAGCAGCTCCCACCCGGGAGCGTATAACAATGAGCAGTTCTTC | CASSSHPGAYNNEQFF
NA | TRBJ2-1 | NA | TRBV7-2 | TGTGCCAGCAGCCCTCAGTTGCTGGGTAATGAGCAGTTCTTC | CASSPQLLGNEQFF
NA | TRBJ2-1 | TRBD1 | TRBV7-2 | TGTGCCAGCAGCATGGGACAGGGGACTGAGCAGTTCTTC | CASSMGQGTEQFF
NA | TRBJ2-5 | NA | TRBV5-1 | TGCGCCAGCAGCTTGGGGCAGGGGCGGCAAGAGACCCAGTACTTC | CASSLGQGRQETQYF
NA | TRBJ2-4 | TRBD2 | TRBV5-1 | TGCGCCAGCAGCTTGGGGGAGGGCTGGGACATTCAGTACTTC | CASSLGEGWDIQYF
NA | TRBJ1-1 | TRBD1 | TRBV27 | TGTGCCAGCAGGACGATGAGGGCAGGGGGCCTCACTGAAGCTTTCTTT | CASRTMRAGGLTEAFF
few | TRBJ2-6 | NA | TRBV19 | TGTGCCAGTTGTCTGAAGCAGGGTTCAGGGGCCAACGTCCTGACTTTC | CASCLKQGSGANVLTF
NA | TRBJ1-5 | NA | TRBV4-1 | TGCGCCAGCAGCCAGGCCCCGGACATTAGCAATCAGCCCCAGCATTTT | CASSQAPDISNQPQHF
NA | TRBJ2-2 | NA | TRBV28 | TGTGCCAGCAGTCCCGTTCGGGGTCGGGCCCAGGGGACCGGGGAGCTGTTTTTT | CASSPVRGRAQGTGELFF
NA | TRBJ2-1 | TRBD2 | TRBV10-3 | TGTGCCATCAGTGAGCCTAGGATTGGTATCGCGGGAGAAAGGAGCAATGAGCAGTTCTTC | CAISEPRIGIAGERSNEQFF
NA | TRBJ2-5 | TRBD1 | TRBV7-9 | TGTGCCAGCAGCTTAGGTAGTGGGACAGTATCTAAAGAGACCCAGTACTTC | CASSLGSGTVSKETQYF
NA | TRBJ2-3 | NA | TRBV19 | TGTGCCAGTAGACGAGTCGCGAGACAGGCCATCAACACAGATACGCAGTATTTT | CASRRVARQAINTDTQYF
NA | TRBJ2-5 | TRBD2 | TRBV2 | TGTGCCAGCAATGTCGGGAGGCAGCAAGAGACCCAGTACTTC | CASNVGRQQETQYF
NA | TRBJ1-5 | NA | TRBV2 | TGTGCCAGCACTATAGGGAAAGGGCCCCAGCATTTT | CASTIGKGPQHF
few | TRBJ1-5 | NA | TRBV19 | TGTGCCAGTAGTACCCAGGGGTTCCAGCCCCAGCATTTT | CASSTQGFQPQHF
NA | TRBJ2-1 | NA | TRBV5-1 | TGCGCCAGCAGCGGCGGGACTTCGAGCTCCTACAATGAGCAGTTCTTC | CASSGGTSSSYNEQFF
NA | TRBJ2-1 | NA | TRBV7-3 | TGTGCCAGCAGCCTCGGAAAGGGGAATGAGCAGTTCTTC | CASSLGKGNEQFF
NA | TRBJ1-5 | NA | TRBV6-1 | TGTGCCAGCAGTCTAGAGGGAGGGTCCCAGCCCCAGCATTTT | CASSLEGGSQPQHF
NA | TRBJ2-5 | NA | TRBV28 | TGTGCCAGCAGTTCCGACAAGGGAGAAGAGACCCAGTACTTC | CASSSDKGEETQYF
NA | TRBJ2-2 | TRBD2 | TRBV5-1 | TGCGCCAGCAGTAGGGAGGGTTTAAACACCGGGGAGCTGTTTTTT | CASSREGLNTGELFF
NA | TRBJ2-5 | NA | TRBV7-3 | TGTGCCAGCAGCACCCTTGGGGGGAGGAGAGAGACCCAGTACTTC | CASSTLGGRRETQYF
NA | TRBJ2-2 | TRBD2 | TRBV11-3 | TGTGCCAGCAGCTCGGAGGGACTACCCACCGGGGAGCTGTTTTTT | CASSSEGLPTGELFF
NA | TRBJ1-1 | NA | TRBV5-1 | TGCGCCAGCAGCTTGGGATCGTTACAGAACACTGAAGCTTTCTTT | CASSLGSLQNTEAFF
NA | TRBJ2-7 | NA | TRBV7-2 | TGTGCCAGCAGCTTAGGACTTTCCGGCTACGAGCAGTACTTC | CASSLGLSGYEQYF
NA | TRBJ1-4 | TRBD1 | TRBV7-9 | TGTGCCAGCAGCTTAGCAAGGGCACAGGGGGCTAATGAAAAACTGTTTTTT | CASSLARAQGANEKLFF
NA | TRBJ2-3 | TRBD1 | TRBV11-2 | TGTGCCAGCAGCCCGCAAAGACAGGGGGCCGTCCTACATACGCAGTATTTT | CASSPQRQGAVLHTQYF
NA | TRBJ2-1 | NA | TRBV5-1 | TGCGCCAGCAGCAGCTTGAGGGAGGGGGCTTACAATGAGCAGTTCTTC | CASSSLREGAYNEQFF
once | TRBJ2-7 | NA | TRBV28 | TGTGCCAGCAGTTTAACGGGCATCTCCTACGAGCAGTACTTC | CASSLTGISYEQYF
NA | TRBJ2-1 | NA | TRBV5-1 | TGCGCCAGCAGCTTGGCAGGGCCCAGCTCCTACAATGAGCAGTTCTTC | CASSLAGPSSYNEQFF
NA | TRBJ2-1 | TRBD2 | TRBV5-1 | TGCGCCAGCAGCTTGACCCAGCCGGGACTAGCGGGATCTGAGCAGTTCTTC | CASSLTQPGLAGSEQFF
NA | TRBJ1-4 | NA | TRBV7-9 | TGTGCCAGCAGCTTAGCAGGGGGTAATGAAAAACTGTTTTTT | CASSLAGGNEKLFF
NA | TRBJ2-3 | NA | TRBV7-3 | TGTGCCAGCAGCTTAACTAGCGTTAGCACAGATACGCAGTATTTT | CASSLTSVSTDTQYF
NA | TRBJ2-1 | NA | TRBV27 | TGTGCCAGCAGTCTGCAGGGAGAGAATGAGCAGTTCTTC | CASSLQGENEQFF